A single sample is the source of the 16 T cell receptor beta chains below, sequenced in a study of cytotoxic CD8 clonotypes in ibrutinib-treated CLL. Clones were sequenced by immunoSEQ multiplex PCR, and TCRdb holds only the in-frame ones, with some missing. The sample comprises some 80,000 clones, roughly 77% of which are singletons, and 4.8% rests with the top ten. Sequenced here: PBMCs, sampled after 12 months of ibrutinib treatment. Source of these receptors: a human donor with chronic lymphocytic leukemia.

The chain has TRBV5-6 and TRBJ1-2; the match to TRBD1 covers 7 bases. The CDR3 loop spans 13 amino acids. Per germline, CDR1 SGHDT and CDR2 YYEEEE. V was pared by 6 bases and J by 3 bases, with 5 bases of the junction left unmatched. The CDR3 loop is CASNPRGYYGYTF. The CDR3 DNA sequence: TGTGCCAGCAACCCCAGGGGGTACTATGGCTACACCTTC.

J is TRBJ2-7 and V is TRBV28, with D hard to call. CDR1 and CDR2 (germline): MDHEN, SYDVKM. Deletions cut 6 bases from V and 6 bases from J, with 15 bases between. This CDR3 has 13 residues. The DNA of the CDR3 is TGTGCCAGCAGCCCTCCTCGGGCAACCGAGCAGTACTTC. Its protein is CASSPPRATEQYF.

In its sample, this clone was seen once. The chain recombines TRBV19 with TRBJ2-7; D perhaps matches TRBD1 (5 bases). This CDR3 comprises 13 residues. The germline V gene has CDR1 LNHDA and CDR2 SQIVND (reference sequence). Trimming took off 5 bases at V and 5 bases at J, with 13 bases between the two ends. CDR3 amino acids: CASSFGWGDEQYF. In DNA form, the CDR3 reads TGTGCCAGTAGTTTCGGTTGGGGCGACGAGCAGTACTTC.

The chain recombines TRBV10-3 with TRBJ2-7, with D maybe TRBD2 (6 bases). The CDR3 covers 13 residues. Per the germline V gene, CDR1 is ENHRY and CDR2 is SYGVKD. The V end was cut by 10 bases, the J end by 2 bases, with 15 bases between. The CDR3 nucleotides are TGTGCCACCGCGACGGGGGTTCCCTACGAGCAGTACTTC. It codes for CATATGVPYEQYF.

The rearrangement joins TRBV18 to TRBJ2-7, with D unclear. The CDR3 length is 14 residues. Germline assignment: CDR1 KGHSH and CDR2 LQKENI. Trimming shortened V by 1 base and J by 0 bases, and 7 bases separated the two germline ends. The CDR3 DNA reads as TGTGCCAGCTCACCACAGGGTGACTCCTACGAGCAGTACTTC. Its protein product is CASSPQGDSYEQYF.

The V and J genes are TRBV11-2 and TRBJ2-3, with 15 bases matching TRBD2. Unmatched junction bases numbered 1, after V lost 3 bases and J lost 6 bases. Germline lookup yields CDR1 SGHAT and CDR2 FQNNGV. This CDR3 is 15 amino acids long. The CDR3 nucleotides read TGTGCCAGCAGCTTGGGGACTAGCGGGGGGGATACGCAGTATTTT. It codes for CASSLGTSGGDTQYF.

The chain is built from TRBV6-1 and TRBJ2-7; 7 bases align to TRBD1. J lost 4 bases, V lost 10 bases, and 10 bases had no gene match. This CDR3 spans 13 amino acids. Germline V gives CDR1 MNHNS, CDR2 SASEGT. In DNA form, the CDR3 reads TGTGCCACCAGGGACAGCCTAATTTACGAGCAGTACTTC. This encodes CATRDSLIYEQYF.

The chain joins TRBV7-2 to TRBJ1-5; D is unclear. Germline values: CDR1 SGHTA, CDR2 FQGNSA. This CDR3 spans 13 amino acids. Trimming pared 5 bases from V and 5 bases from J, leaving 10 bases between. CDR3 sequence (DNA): TGTGCCAGCAGCCCGGCCCCTCATCAGCCCCAGCATTTT. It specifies CASSPAPHQPQHF.

CDR3 in DNA: TGTGCCAGCAGCTTAGTAGGGACCAGCAATCAGCCCCAGCATTTT. This translates into CASSLVGTSNQPQHF. The genes are TRBV7-2 and TRBJ1-5; weak D call: TRBD1 (5 bases). CDR3 length: 15 amino acids. The V gene lost 1 base and the J gene lost 1 base, with 8 bases spanning the gap. Germline lookup yields CDR1 SGHTA and CDR2 FQGNSA. The full variable domain, rest sourced from reference TRBV7-2 and TRBJ1-5, is GAGVSQSPSNKVTEKGKDVELRCDPISGHTALYWYRQSLGQGLEFLIYFQGNSAPDKSGLPSDRFSAERTGGSVSTLTIQRTQQEDSAVYLCASSLVGTSNQPQHFGDGTRLSIL.

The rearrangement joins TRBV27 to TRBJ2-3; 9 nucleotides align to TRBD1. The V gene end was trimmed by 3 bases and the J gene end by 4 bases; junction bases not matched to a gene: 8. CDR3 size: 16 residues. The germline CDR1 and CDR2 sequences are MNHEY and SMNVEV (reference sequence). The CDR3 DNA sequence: TGTGCCAGCAGTTTGGGGGGGACAGGGCCCTCAGATACGCAGTATTTT. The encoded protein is CASSLGGTGPSDTQYF.

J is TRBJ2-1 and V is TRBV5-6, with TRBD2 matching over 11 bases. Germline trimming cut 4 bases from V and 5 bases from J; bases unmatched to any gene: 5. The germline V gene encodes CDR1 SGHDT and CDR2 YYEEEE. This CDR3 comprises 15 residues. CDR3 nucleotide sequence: TGTGCCAGCAGCCACGGGACTAGCGGACACAATGAGCAGTTCTTC. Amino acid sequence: CASSHGTSGHNEQFF.

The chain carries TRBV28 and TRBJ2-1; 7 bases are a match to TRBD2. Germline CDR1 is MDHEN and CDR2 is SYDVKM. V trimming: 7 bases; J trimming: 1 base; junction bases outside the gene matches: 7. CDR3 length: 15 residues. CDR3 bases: TGTGCCAGCACCTTGGGGGGAGGGTCCTACAATGAGCAGTTCTTC. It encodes CASTLGGGSYNEQFF.

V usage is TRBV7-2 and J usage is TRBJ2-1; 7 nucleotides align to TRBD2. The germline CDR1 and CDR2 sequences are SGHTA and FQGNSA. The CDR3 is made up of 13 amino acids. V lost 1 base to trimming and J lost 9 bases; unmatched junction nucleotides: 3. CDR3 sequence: CASSLGGSIEQFF. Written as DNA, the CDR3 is TGTGCCAGCAGCTTAGGCGGGAGTATTGAGCAGTTCTTC.

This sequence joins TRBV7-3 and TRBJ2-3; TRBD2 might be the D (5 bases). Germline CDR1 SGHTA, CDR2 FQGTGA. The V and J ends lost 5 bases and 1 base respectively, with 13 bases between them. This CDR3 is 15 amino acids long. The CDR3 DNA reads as TGTGCCAGCAGCACGACTACCCCCGGCACAGATACGCAGTATTTT. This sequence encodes CASSTTTPGTDTQYF.

As DNA, the CDR3 is TGTGCCAGCAGCGGGACAGTCAACACTGAAGCTTTCTTT. It is translated as CASSGTVNTEAFF. V gene TRBV27 combines with J gene TRBJ1-1; 7 nucleotides match TRBD1. J lost 2 bases, V lost 6 bases, and 3 bases had no gene match. The CDR3 consists of 13 residues. Germline CDR1 and CDR2: MNHEY and SMNVEV (reference sequence).

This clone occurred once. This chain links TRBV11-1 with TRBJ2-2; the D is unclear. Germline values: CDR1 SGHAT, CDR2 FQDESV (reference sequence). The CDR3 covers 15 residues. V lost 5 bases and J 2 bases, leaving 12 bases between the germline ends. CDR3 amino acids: CASSPRAQNTGELFF. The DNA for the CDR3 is TGTGCCAGCAGCCCACGCGCCCAAAACACCGGGGAGCTGTTTTTT. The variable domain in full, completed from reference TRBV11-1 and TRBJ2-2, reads EAEVAQSPRYKITEKSQAVAFWCDPISGHATLYWYRQILGQGPELLVQFQDESVVDDSQLPKDRFSAERLKGVDSTLKIQPAELGDSAMYLCASSPRAQNTGELFFGEGSRLTVL.